Listed below are T cell receptor beta chains from one sample, sequenced in a study of blood T cells in healthy people across ages. TCRdb re-derived calls from the 5' RACE reads in MiXCR, one entry per CDR3 protein. The data contain over 1,500,000 distinct CDR3 sequences, about two fifths of them singletons. Sequencing was performed on blood. Source of these receptors: a human donor in good health. CDR3s include the opening cysteine and the closing phenylalanine or tryptophan.

V	J	CDR3
TRBV7-2	TRBJ1-2	CASSPDRGSTFYGYTF
TRBV9	TRBJ1-2	CASSPRSSPYGYTF
TRBV29-1	TRBJ2-1	CNAAGTASSYNEQFF
TRBV5-1	TRBJ1-4	CASSISRDDEKLFF
TRBV10-3	TRBJ2-3	CAISESGDFTDTQYF
TRBV18	TRBJ2-3	CASSRFRDGTDTQYF
TRBV27	TRBJ1-6	CASSPRGRDNSPLHF
TRBV7-9	TRBJ2-1	CASSLGSGIFENEQFF
TRBV6-2/TRBV6-3	TRBJ1-1	CASSRPGRNTEAFF
TRBV12-3/TRBV12-4	TRBJ2-1	CASSFRTGEQFF
TRBV29-1	TRBJ1-1	CSVAEAARNTEAFF